Each of the 10 T cell receptor beta chains below was sequenced from the same sample in a study of chemoradiotherapy in HPV16-positive cancers. Generated by immunoSEQ multiplex PCR, the TCRdb table keeps only in-frame clones and is missing some. The sample lists around 9,200 clones; around 79% were seen once. The sequencing used tumor tissue, collected from a patient who underwent chemoradiotherapy. Source of these receptors: a human donor with HPV-associated anogenital cancer.

CDR3 protein: CASSLGARGEKLFF. CDR3 DNA: TGTGCCAGCAGCTTAGGGGCAAGGGGGGAAAAACTGTTTTTT. V usage is TRBV7-2 and J usage is TRBJ1-4, with D possibly matching TRBD1 (6 bases). CDR3 length equals 14 residues. The ends were cut back, 1 base at V and 8 bases at J, with 11 bases in the middle. CDR1 SGHTA and CDR2 FQGNSA come from the germline V gene. Together with reference TRBV7-2 and TRBJ1-4, the CDR3 gives the full variable domain: GAGVSQSPSNKVTEKGKDVELRCDPISGHTALYWYRQSLGQGLEFLIYFQGNSAPDKSGLPSDRFSAERTGGSVSTLTIQRTQQEDSAVYLCASSLGARGEKLFFGSGTQLSVL.

The chain joins TRBV28 to TRBJ2-5; 11 nucleotides align to TRBD2. CDR1 is MDHEN, CDR2 SYDVKM, per germline. The CDR3 runs to 15 residues. The trim removed 7 bases at V and 5 bases at J, leaving 9 bases unmatched. CDR3 loop: CASILSGGAFETQYF. The CDR3 DNA reads TGTGCCAGCATACTTAGCGGGGGGGCCTTTGAGACCCAGTACTTC.

The chain uses TRBV11-3 and TRBJ2-1; TRBD2 is a possible D gene (6 bases). The CDR3 consists of 15 residues. CDR1 and CDR2 from the germline V gene are SGHNT and YENEEA. V was pared by 5 bases and J by 9 bases, with 20 bases between. CDR3: CASSRVSGVWSEQFF. CDR3 bases: TGTGCCAGCAGCCGAGTTTCGGGGGTTTGGTCTGAGCAGTTCTTC.

The chain combines TRBV6-1 with TRBJ1-5; D is possibly TRBD1 (6 bases). Germline V gene data show CDR1 as MNHNS and CDR2 as SASEGT. Between the trimmed V and J ends, which lost 6 bases and 5 bases, there was a span of 11 bases. The CDR3 is 13 amino acids. CDR3 sequence reads: CASSLQGDQPQHF. Here the CDR3 DNA reads TGTGCCAGCAGCCTACAGGGAGATCAGCCCCAGCATTTT.

Only a few counts were recorded for this clone. This rearrangement joins TRBV27 to TRBJ2-1, with a tentative D call TRBD1 (5 bases). CDR1 and CDR2 from the germline V gene are MNHEY and SMNVEV (reference sequence). The CDR3 has 14 amino acids. Trimming cost V 9 bases and J 4 bases, with 16 bases left between them. CDR3 sequence (DNA): TGTGCCAGTACCTTGGGCACAGGTTACAATGAGCAGTTCTTC. This translates into CASTLGTGYNEQFF.

This chain links TRBV2 with TRBJ2-1; TRBD2 matches 10 bases. CDR3 length equals 15 residues. Germline V gives CDR1 SNHLY, CDR2 FYNNEI. J lost 5 bases, V lost 1 base, and 2 bases had no gene match. The CDR3 protein is CASSEGGLANNEQFF. The CDR3 DNA reads TGTGCCAGCAGTGAAGGGGGACTAGCGAACAATGAGCAGTTCTTC.

The rearrangement links TRBV5-1 to TRBJ2-1; TRBD1 matches 9 bases. There are 14 residues in the CDR3. With 4 bases clipped from V and 8 bases from J, the junction kept 7 bases outside the gene matches. Germline loops: CDR1 SGHRS, CDR2 YFSETQ. The CDR3 reads CASSNGQGLDEQFF. CDR3 DNA: TGCGCCAGCAGCAATGGACAGGGGCTCGATGAGCAGTTCTTC.

This chain uses TRBV6-5 with TRBJ1-2, with D uncertain. V lost 5 bases to trimming and J lost 0 bases, with 13 bases between them. CDR1 and CDR2 (germline): MNHEY, SVGAGI. The CDR3 extends over 15 amino acids. As DNA, the CDR3 is TGTGCCAGCAGTCTAAGGGCTTTAGCTAACTATGGCTACACCTTC. It specifies CASSLRALANYGYTF.

The chain combines TRBV7-2 with TRBJ2-1, with D hard to call. Germline V CDR1 and CDR2: SGHTA, FQGNSA. Trimming stripped 5 bases from V and 0 bases from J, with 14 bases between. This CDR3 is built from 16 residues. The CDR3 protein is CASSPTATSSYNEQFF. DNA for the CDR3: TGTGCCAGCAGCCCCACGGCTACATCCTCCTACAATGAGCAGTTCTTC.

The CDR3 region is CASRTSGQETQYF. The CDR3 coding sequence is TGTGCCAGTCGGACTAGCGGGCAAGAGACCCAGTACTTC. The J gene is TRBJ2-5, the V gene TRBV19, with 11 nucleotides matching TRBD2. Germline lookup yields CDR1 LNHDA and CDR2 SQIVND (reference sequence). The CDR3 spans 13 residues. After removal of 8 bases from V and 2 bases from J, the junction contained 1 base not matched to a gene. Based on the CDR3 plus reference TRBV19 and TRBJ2-5, the full variable domain is DGGITQSPKYLFRKEGQNVTLSCEQNLNHDAMYWYRQDPGQGLRLIYYSQIVNDFQKGDIAEGYSVSREKKESFPLTVTSAQKNPTAFYLCASRTSGQETQYFGPGTRLLVL.